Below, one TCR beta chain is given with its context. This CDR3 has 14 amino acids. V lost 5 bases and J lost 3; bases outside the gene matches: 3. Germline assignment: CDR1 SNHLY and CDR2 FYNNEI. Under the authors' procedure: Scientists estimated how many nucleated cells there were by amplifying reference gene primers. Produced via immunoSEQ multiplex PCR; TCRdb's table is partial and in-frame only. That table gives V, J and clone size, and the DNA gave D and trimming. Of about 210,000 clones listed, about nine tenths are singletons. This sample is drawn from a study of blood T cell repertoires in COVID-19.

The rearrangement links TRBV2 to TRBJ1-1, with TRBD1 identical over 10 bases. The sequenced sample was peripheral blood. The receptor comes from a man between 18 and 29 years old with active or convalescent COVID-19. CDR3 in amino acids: CASSFGTGDTEAFF. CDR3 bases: TGTGCCAGCAGTTTCGGGACAGGGGACACTGAAGCTTTCTTT.